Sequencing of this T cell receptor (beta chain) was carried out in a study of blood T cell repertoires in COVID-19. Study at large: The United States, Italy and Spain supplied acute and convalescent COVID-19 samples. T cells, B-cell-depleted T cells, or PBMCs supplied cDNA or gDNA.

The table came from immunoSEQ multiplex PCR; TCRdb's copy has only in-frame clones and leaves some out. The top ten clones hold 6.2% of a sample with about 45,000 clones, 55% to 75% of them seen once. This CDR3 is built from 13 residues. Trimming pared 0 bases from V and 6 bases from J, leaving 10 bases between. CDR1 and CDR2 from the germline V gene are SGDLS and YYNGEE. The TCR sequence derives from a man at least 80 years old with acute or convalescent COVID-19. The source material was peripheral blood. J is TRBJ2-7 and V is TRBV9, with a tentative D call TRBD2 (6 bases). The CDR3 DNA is TGTGCCAGCAGCGTAGTATGGGGAGGCGAGCAGTACTTC. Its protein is CASSVVWGGEQYF.